These T cell receptor beta chains were read from a single sample in a study of T cells expressing NK-cell markers. One entry per CDR3 protein, without DNA, is what TCRdb gives after re-calling the 5' RACE reads. Its table lists 150,000 to 160,000 distinct CDR3 sequences. The sequenced sample consisted of blood T cells: a sorted CD56 or NKG2C T cell subset, CD4+ or CD8+ T cells, or bulk PBMC T cells (not recorded which). Source of these receptors: a woman aged 50 to 65 in good health. The CDR3 runs from the conserved cysteine through the conserved F or W.

>TRBJ1-5|TRBV4-1
CASSAGGYSNQPQHF
>TRBJ2-5|TRBV7-9
CASSTSLAGTRETQYF
>TRBJ2-7|TRBV21-1
CASSKAPGREVYEQYF
>TRBJ2-1|TRBV27
CASSKGDEQFF
>TRBJ1-4|TRBV2
CASSEFGIEKLFF
>TRBJ2-7|TRBV7-9
CASSSHTYEQYF
>TRBJ2-2|TRBV3-1
CAVRPGIGTGELFF
>TRBJ1-3|TRBV4-2
CASSPDGNTIYF
>TRBJ1-6|TRBV19
CASSIGNSPLHF
>TRBJ2-2|TRBV20-1
CSARGHQGGELFF
>TRBJ2-1|TRBV27
CASSLSLQSSYNEQFF
>TRBJ2-1|TRBV12-3/TRBV12-4
CASSLALGGLNEQFF
>TRBJ1-1|TRBV27
CASSQGRGPLAEAFF
>TRBJ1-1|TRBV27
CASSLLPGLDYEAFF
>TRBJ2-3|TRBV11-2
CASSSPTGTSGITDTQYF
>TRBJ1-5|TRBV24-1
CATRQGPNQPQHF
>TRBJ1-4|TRBV7-6
CASSVTVINEKLFF
>TRBJ2-1|TRBV20-1
CSARLDDSYNEQFF
>TRBJ2-3|TRBV15
CATSRVAGGSTDTQYF
>TRBJ1-5|TRBV27
CASSLGRGASTPQHF
>TRBJ2-3|TRBV7-9
CASSLDTRTTTDTQYF
>TRBJ2-1|TRBV7-2
CASSLELGLAGGDEQFF
>TRBJ2-3|TRBV4-1
CASSHFIAGSTDTQYF
>TRBJ1-4|TRBV5-1
CASSPTGGIEKLFF
>TRBJ2-1|TRBV3-1
CASSQEPGSQGNEQFF
>TRBJ2-1|TRBV27
CASSTQGGYNEQFF
>TRBJ2-2|TRBV5-5
CASSFATANRDRGLIGELFF
>TRBJ2-1|TRBV15
CATSRAGAGEQFF
>TRBJ2-1|TRBV11-2
CASSSGGFSYNEQFF
>TRBJ2-5|TRBV10-2
CASQLAALETQYF
>TRBJ2-1|TRBV29-1
CSVVGLQGQFF
>TRBJ2-1|TRBV4-1
CASSQDRLEYNEQFF
>TRBJ2-7|TRBV3-1
CASSQVGQGLSSYEQYF
>TRBJ2-3|TRBV20-1
CSARVGDTQYF
>TRBJ2-5|TRBV7-9
CASSRPGQPQETQYF
>TRBJ1-1|TRBV7-8
CASSSRGSLNTEAFF
>TRBJ2-1|TRBV3-1
CASSEISQVNYNEQFF
>TRBJ1-5|TRBV6-1
CATQWQGVSNQPQHF
>TRBJ1-3|TRBV24-1
CATSDFSGNTIYF
>TRBJ2-1|TRBV29-1
CSVEAYREGVSYNEQFF
>TRBJ2-1|TRBV20-1
CSARATVLEEGVLYNEQFF
>TRBJ1-2|TRBV10-3
CAIREYGGYTF
>TRBJ2-3|TRBV9
CASKLLAGVGDTQYF